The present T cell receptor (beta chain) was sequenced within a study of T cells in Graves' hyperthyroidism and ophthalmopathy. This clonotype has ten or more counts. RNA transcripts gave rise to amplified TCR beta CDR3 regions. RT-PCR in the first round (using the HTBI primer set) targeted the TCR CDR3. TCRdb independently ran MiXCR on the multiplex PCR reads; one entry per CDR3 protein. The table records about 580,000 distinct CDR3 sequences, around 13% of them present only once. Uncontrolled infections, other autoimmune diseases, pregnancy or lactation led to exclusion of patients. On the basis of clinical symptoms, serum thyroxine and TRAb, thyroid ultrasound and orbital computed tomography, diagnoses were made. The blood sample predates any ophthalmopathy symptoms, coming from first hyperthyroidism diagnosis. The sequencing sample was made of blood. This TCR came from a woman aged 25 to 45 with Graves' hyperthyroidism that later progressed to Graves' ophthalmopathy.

The CDR3 coding sequence is TGTGCCTGGAGTGTTGACCTTTACGAGCAGTACTTC. It yields the protein CAWSVDLYEQYF. The V and J genes are TRBV30 and TRBJ2-7, with D unclear. V was cut by 0 bases and J by 4 bases, with 7 bases left in between. Germline-derived CDR1 and CDR2 are GTSNPN and SVGIG (reference sequence). There are 12 residues in the CDR3.